The clone carrying this T cell receptor beta chain has ten or more counts. Methods used by the authors: Using reference gene primer amplification, nucleated cell counts were estimated. The protocol was immunoSEQ multiplex PCR, while the TCRdb copy is restricted to in-frame clones and leaves out a portion. The DNA was the basis for D and trimming; V, J and clone size are from that table. The sample includes roughly 370,000 clones, approximately 87% of them seen just once. This specimen comes from a study of blood T cell repertoires in COVID-19. At the level of the study: Sources were T cells, B-cell-depleted T cells, or PBMCs; the material itself was cDNA or gDNA.

Participants spanned ages roughly 18 to 90 years and resided in about 25 US areas. From germline, CDR1 is SGDLS and CDR2 YYNGEE. V dropped 0 bases and J dropped 5; count of bases not matched to a gene: 3. CDR3 size: 15 residues. This TCR came from a woman in her 50s who had recovered from COVID-19. The chain employs TRBV9 and TRBJ2-2; 8 nucleotides align to TRBD2. The sample consisted of PBMCs or T cells enriched from blood (not recorded which). CDR3 DNA sequence: TGTGCCAGCAGCGTAGACACTAGCGGTACCGGGGAGCTGTTTTTT. Its protein product is CASSVDTSGTGELFF.